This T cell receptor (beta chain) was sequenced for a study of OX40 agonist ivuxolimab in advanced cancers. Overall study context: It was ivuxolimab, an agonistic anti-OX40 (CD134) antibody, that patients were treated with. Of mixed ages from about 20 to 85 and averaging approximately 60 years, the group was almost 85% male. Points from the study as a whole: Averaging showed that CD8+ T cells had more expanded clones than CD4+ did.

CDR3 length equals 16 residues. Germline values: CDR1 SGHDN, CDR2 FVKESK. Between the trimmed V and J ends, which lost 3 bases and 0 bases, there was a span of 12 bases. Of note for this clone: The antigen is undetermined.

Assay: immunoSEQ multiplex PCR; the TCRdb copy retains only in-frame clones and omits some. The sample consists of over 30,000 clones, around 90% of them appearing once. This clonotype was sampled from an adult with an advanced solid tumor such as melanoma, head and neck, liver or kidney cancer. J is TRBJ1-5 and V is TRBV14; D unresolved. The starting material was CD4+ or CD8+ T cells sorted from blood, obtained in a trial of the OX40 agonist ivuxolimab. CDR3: CASSQRQLYSNQPQHF. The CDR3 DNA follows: TGTGCCAGCAGCCAGCGGCAGCTATATAGCAATCAGCCCCAGCATTTT.